These T cell receptor beta chains were read from a single sample in a study of blood T cell repertoires in COVID-19. Sequencing was performed with immunoSEQ multiplex PCR; in TCRdb, only in-frame clones are kept and a portion is missing. The table has tens of thousands of clones, over 85% seen once. Source material: peripheral blood. The receptors were gathered from a man between 60 and 75 years old with acute or convalescent COVID-19. Each CDR3 is given with its conserved first and last residue. D genes are given only for firm matches. Expanded clones are given a class, and other clones once, few, many or no size at all.

V	size	J	D	DNA	CDR3
TRBV5-5	.	TRBJ1-1	.	TGTGCCAGCAGCTTGGAGACAGAGCCTTACACTGAAGCTTTCTTT	CASSLETEPYTEAFF
TRBV18	.	TRBJ2-7	.	TGTGCCAGCTCACCAAGGAGGGGACCTTCCTACGAGCAGTACTTC	CASSPRRGPSYEQYF
TRBV10-3	.	TRBJ1-1	.	TGTGCCATCAGTACGGGGGGGCCGCCGAACACTGAAGCTTTCTTT	CAISTGGPPNTEAFF
TRBV24-1	.	TRBJ1-2	.	TGTGCCACCAGTGACGGGACTATTTATGGCTACACCTTC	CATSDGTIYGYTF
TRBV5-6	.	TRBJ2-7	TRBD1	TGTGCCAGCAGCAGACTCCGGGACAGTTTCTACGAGCAGTACTTC	CASSRLRDSFYEQYF
TRBV29-1	.	TRBJ2-3	TRBD2	TGCAGCGTCGAGACTAGCGGGGGGGCAGATACGCAGTATTTT	CSVETSGGADTQYF
TRBV10-3	once	TRBJ1-4	.	TGTGCCATCGCAGGGGCAACTAATGAAAAACTGTTTTTT	CAIAGATNEKLFF
TRBV6-5	.	TRBJ2-7	.	TGTGCCAGCAGCCGGGGGGCGCGATCCTACGAGCAGTACTTC	CASSRGARSYEQYF
TRBV7-2	.	TRBJ2-7	TRBD2	TGTGCCAGCAGCTTAGGTGGGACTAGCGGGGGGGGCTACGAGCAGTACTTC	CASSLGGTSGGGYEQYF
TRBV24-1	.	TRBJ2-7	TRBD1	TGTGCCACCAGTAGTGCCGGACAGGGTACCTACGAGCAGTACTTC	CATSSAGQGTYEQYF
TRBV19	.	TRBJ1-6	TRBD1	TGTGCCAGTAAAAGTGGGACAGGGGTATCACCCCTCCACTTT	CASKSGTGVSPLHF
TRBV19	.	TRBJ2-5	.	TGTGCCAGTAGTGTTCGGACAGAACGAAGGGAGACCCAGTACTTC	CASSVRTERRETQYF
TRBV5-1	.	TRBJ1-2	.	TGCGCCAGCAGCTTTGACAGGCTTAGCGGCTACACCTTC	CASSFDRLSGYTF
TRBV24-1	.	TRBJ2-1	.	TGTGCCACCAGTCTATCGAGCTCCTACAATGAGCAGTTCTTC	CATSLSSSYNEQFF
TRBV5-1	.	TRBJ1-6	.	TGCGCCAGCAGCTTGCTGTTTAATTCACCCCTCCACTTT	CASSLLFNSPLHF
TRBV20-1	once	TRBJ2-3	.	TGCAGTGCTAGAGATCCAGGGTCGCAGTATTTT	CSARDPGSQYF
TRBV19	.	TRBJ1-3	.	TGTGCCAGTAGTATAGTCGGTAGCCCTGGAAACACCATATATTTT	CASSIVGSPGNTIYF
TRBV7-9	.	TRBJ1-1	.	TGTGCCAGCAGCTGGGAAGGGGAGGGTTCAGCTTTCTTT	CASSWEGEGSAFF
TRBV5-1	.	TRBJ2-4	.	TGCGCCAGCAGCGAAGGAGGGATAGCCAAAAACATTCAGTACTTC	CASSEGGIAKNIQYF
TRBV19	.	TRBJ2-7	TRBD2	TGTGCCAGTAAATCCGGGACTAGCGGGGAGTCCTACGAGCAGTACTTC	CASKSGTSGESYEQYF
TRBV18	.	TRBJ1-3	.	TGTGCCAGCTCACCACAGGGGCTCACTGGAAACACCATATATTTT	CASSPQGLTGNTIYF
TRBV9	.	TRBJ1-2	.	TGTGCCAGCAGCGTAACCCCGGGAGGGGCCGGCTACACCTTC	CASSVTPGGAGYTF
TRBV5-1	.	TRBJ1-2	.	TGCGCCAGCAGCTTGGATTACTCGAATGGCTACACCTTC	CASSLDYSNGYTF